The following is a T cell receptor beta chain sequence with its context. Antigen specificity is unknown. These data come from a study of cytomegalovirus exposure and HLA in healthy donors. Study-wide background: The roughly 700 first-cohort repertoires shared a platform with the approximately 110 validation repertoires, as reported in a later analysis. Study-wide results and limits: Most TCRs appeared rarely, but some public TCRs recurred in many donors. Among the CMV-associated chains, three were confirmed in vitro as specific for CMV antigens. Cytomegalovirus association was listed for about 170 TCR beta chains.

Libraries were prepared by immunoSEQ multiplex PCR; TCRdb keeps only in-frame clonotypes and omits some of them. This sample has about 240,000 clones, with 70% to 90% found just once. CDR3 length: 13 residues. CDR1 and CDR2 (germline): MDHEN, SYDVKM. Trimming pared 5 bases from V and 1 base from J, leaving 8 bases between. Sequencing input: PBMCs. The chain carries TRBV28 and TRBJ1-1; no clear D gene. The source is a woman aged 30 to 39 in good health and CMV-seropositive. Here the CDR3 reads CASSEVGNTEAFF. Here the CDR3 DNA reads TGTGCCAGCAGTGAGGTGGGGAACACTGAAGCTTTCTTT.